These 21 T cell receptor beta chains were all obtained from the same sample, sequenced in a study of siplizumab effects on memory and regulatory T cells. The repertoire was sequenced with immunoSEQ multiplex PCR; TCRdb's copy has only in-frame clones and lacks some. The table includes tens of thousands of clones, 80% to 90% detected once. Sequenced material: Tregs sorted from blood. These receptors came from a human donor in good health.

The rearrangement links TRBV7-8 to TRBJ1-3, with 7 bases lining up with TRBD1. Germline V CDR1 and CDR2: SGHVS, FQNEAQ. The CDR3 extends over 15 amino acids. J gave up 1 base and V 5 bases, and 5 bases lay outside the gene matches. CDR3 DNA: TGTGCCAGCAGCCGACAGGGCTGGTCTGGAAACACCATATATTTT. As protein: CASSRQGWSGNTIYF.

The chain combines TRBV11-3 with TRBJ2-7; no clear D gene. The germline V and J ends were trimmed by 0 bases and 0 bases, with 9 bases remaining between them. Germline loops: CDR1 SGHNT, CDR2 YENEEA. The CDR3 is 15 amino acids. CDR3 coding DNA: TGTGCCAGCAGCTTAGACGCAGTGCCCTCCTACGAGCAGTACTTC. Amino acid sequence: CASSLDAVPSYEQYF.

The chain is built from TRBV21-1 and TRBJ1-4. TRBV21-1 is shown as a pseudogene. This CDR3 is built from 15 residues. In DNA, the CDR3 is TGTGCCAGCAGCAAAGATGAGAAAGGAACGGAAAAACTGTTTTTT. Translated: CASSKDEKGTEKLFF.

The chain has TRBV19 and TRBJ1-2; D may be TRBD1 (5 bases). V was cut by 3 bases and J by 2 bases, with 7 bases left in between. In germline, CDR1 is LNHDA, CDR2 SQIVND (reference sequence). This CDR3 is built from 13 residues. This chain's CDR3 is CASSMGRNYGYTF. The DNA of the CDR3 is TGTGCCAGTAGTATGGGACGGAACTATGGCTACACCTTC.

The gene calls are TRBV10-3 and TRBJ2-7; the match to TRBD2 covers 7 bases. V lost 6 bases and J lost 2; bases outside the gene matches: 7. Germline V lookup: CDR1 ENHRY, CDR2 SYGVKD. The CDR3 extends over 14 amino acids. The CDR3 DNA reads as TGTGCCATCAGGGAGGGGACTACCCCCTACGAGCAGTACTTC. It yields the protein CAIREGTTPYEQYF.

The chain links TRBV20-1 to TRBJ2-1; D gene ambiguous. Deletions cut 2 bases from V and 7 bases from J, with 3 bases between. In germline, CDR1 is DFQATT, CDR2 SNEGSKA (reference sequence). This CDR3 comprises 10 residues. This chain's CDR3 is CSARRNEQFF. The CDR3 coding sequence is TGCAGTGCTAGAAGGAATGAGCAGTTCTTC.

The chain recombines TRBV21-1 with TRBJ2-7; TRBD1, the D gene given by the table, was not confirmed from the DNA. TRBV21-1 corresponds to a pseudogene. The CDR3 runs to 15 residues. This chain's CDR3 is CASSTRDTSSYEQYF. The CDR3 coding sequence is TGTGCCAGCAGCACACGGGACACCAGCTCCTACGAGCAGTACTTC.

CDR3 nucleotides: TGTGCCAGCAGCCTCCAGGGCGCCTACGAGCAGTACTTC. It specifies CASSLQGAYEQYF. The chain has TRBV11-3 and TRBJ2-7, with D maybe TRBD1 (5 bases). V lost 5 bases and J lost 2, with 10 bases in between. Looked up from germline, CDR1 is SGHNT and CDR2 is YENEEA. This CDR3 spans 13 amino acids.

This sequence joins TRBV6-6 and TRBJ2-7, with D perhaps TRBD1 (6 bases). This CDR3 is built from 16 residues. Germline CDR1 is MNHNY and CDR2 is SVGAGI (reference sequence). The germline V and J ends were trimmed by 5 bases and 4 bases, with 21 bases remaining between them. The CDR3 region is CASSHHAQGRPYEQYF. The CDR3 DNA reads as TGTGCCAGCAGTCACCACGCACAGGGTAGGCCTTACGAGCAGTACTTC.

The V and J genes are TRBV30 and TRBJ1-4; D is unclear. V was cut by 5 bases and J by 8 bases, with 12 bases left in between. Germline V CDR1 and CDR2: GTSNPN, SVGIG (reference sequence). The CDR3 is 12 residues long. CDR3 nucleotides: TGTGCCTGGGGCGGTACCCTGGAAAAACTGTTTTTT. The encoded protein is CAWGGTLEKLFF.

The chain is built from TRBV7-2 and TRBJ2-7; TRBD2 aligns across 11 bases. With 2 bases clipped from V and 4 bases from J, the junction kept 4 bases outside the gene matches. The germline V gene has CDR1 SGHTA and CDR2 FQGNSA. The CDR3 extends over 15 amino acids. The CDR3 loop reads CASSLPSGRRYEQYF. The DNA for the CDR3 is TGTGCCAGCAGCTTACCTAGCGGGAGGAGGTACGAGCAGTACTTC.

V is TRBV11-2 and J is TRBJ2-6; D is possibly TRBD1 (5 bases). CDR3 length equals 17 residues. V dropped 3 bases and J dropped 2 bases, with 14 bases sitting between them. CDR1 and CDR2 from the germline V gene are SGHAT and FQNNGV. The CDR3 reads CASSFPQGFPGANVLTF. The CDR3 bases are TGTGCCAGCAGCTTCCCCCAGGGTTTCCCTGGGGCCAACGTCCTGACTTTC.

This clone was observed a single time. The CDR3 region is CASSPGQGGPDTQYF. As DNA, the CDR3 is TGTGCCAGCAGCCCGGGACAGGGTGGGCCAGATACGCAGTATTTT. The gene calls are TRBV28 and TRBJ2-3; TRBD1 agrees at 9 bases. The trim removed 6 bases at V and 4 bases at J, leaving 8 bases unmatched. Germline lookup yields CDR1 MDHEN and CDR2 SYDVKM. The CDR3 sequence is 15 residues long.

The V call is TRBV5-1, the J call TRBJ1-1; TRBD1 matches 7 bases. Germline loops: CDR1 SGHRS, CDR2 YFSETQ. CDR3 length: 12 residues. V shed 6 bases, J shed 9 bases, and the junction held 8 bases outside the gene matches. CDR3 nucleotide sequence: TGCGCCAGCAACCTCGACAGGGTTCAAGCTTTCTTT. Its protein is CASNLDRVQAFF.

This chain links TRBV30 with TRBJ1-2, with unresolved D. Trimming left V 3 bases short and J 4 bases short, with 12 bases between. Germline assignment: CDR1 GTSNPN and CDR2 SVGIG (reference sequence). This CDR3 spans 13 amino acids. CDR3 coding DNA: TGTGCCTGGAGCCCCTTAGAGGGCTATGGCTACACCTTC. Its protein is CAWSPLEGYGYTF.

This chain joins TRBV10-3 and TRBJ1-1; D is ambiguous. CDR1 and CDR2 from the germline V gene are ENHRY and SYGVKD. The CDR3 has 13 residues. V was cut by 2 bases and J by 5 bases, with 9 bases left in between. In DNA, the CDR3 is TGTGCCATCAGTGAGCGGGGTTTTACTGAAGCTTTCTTT. Its protein product is CAISERGFTEAFF.

The gene calls are TRBV30 and TRBJ2-7, with D perhaps being TRBD1 or TRBD2 (6 bases each). Per the germline V gene, CDR1 is GTSNPN and CDR2 is SVGIG (reference sequence). V lost 0 bases and J lost 5, with 11 bases in between. The CDR3 totals 13 residues. DNA of the CDR3: TGTGCCTGGAGTGTACGGGGGCGCGACGAGCAGTACTTC. Protein sequence: CAWSVRGRDEQYF.

The V call is TRBV7-9, the J call TRBJ1-4; no definite D call. The V gene lost 2 bases and the J gene lost 3 bases, with 16 bases spanning the gap. The CDR3 sequence is 17 residues long. Germline lookup yields CDR1 SEHNR and CDR2 FQNEAQ (reference sequence). CDR3 coding DNA: TGTGCCAGCAGCTTACCCACGGGGAACAGAGCTAATGAAAAACTGTTTTTT. The encoded protein is CASSLPTGNRANEKLFF.

V and J are TRBV30 and TRBJ1-1, with TRBD1 matching 10 bases. CDR3 size: 16 residues. J gave up 5 bases and V 4 bases, and 13 bases lay outside the gene matches. CDR1 and CDR2 (germline): GTSNPN, SVGIG (reference sequence). DNA of the CDR3: TGTGCCTGGATCCCCCTCCCGGGACAGGGGTCGACTGAAGCTTTCTTT. Translating gives CAWIPLPGQGSTEAFF.

The chain couples TRBV29-1 to TRBJ2-5; TRBD2 is a possible D gene (6 bases). This CDR3 is built from 12 residues. Germline values: CDR1 SQVTM, CDR2 ANQGSEA. V shed 7 bases and J shed 0 bases, with 9 bases lying between them. The CDR3 spells CSAGGYQETQYF. The DNA for the CDR3 is TGCAGCGCTGGGGGGTACCAAGAGACCCAGTACTTC.

The chain employs TRBV19 and TRBJ2-3; D not certain. Germline CDR1 is LNHDA and CDR2 is SQIVND (reference sequence). The CDR3 runs to 13 residues. V lost 4 bases, J lost 2 bases, and 7 bases lay in between. The CDR3 loop is CASSTLHTDTQYF. The CDR3 coding sequence is TGTGCCAGTAGTACCCTGCACACAGATACGCAGTATTTT.